This T cell receptor beta chain was sequenced in a study of OX40 agonist ivuxolimab in advanced cancers. At the level of the study: Mean age about 60 years, range roughly 23 to 79; 82.7% male.

J gave up 5 bases and V 4 bases, and 1 base lay outside the gene matches. The CDR3 consists of 12 residues. Germline V gives CDR1 SGHTS, CDR2 YDEGEE. Assay: immunoSEQ multiplex PCR; the TCRdb copy retains only in-frame clones and omits some. The sample contains over 45,000 clones, roughly 84% of which appear only once. V usage is TRBV5-8 and J usage is TRBJ2-5, with 8 nucleotides matching TRBD1. This TCR was sampled from an adult with an advanced solid tumor such as melanoma, head and neck, liver or kidney cancer. The starting material was CD4+ or CD8+ T cells sorted from blood, obtained in a trial of the OX40 agonist ivuxolimab. As DNA, the CDR3 is TGTGCCAGCAGCCGGACAGGGGAGACCCAGTACTTC. Translated: CASSRTGETQYF.